The T cell receptor (beta chain) described here comes from a study of response to subunit inactivated influenza vaccine. TCRdb processed the RT-PCR reads anew with MiXCR; each CDR3 protein has one entry. The table records fewer than 250,000 distinct CDR3 sequences, approximately 15% of them present only once. The CDR3 loop spans 13 amino acids. V was cut by 10 bases and J by 6 bases, with 13 bases left in between. CDR1 and CDR2 (germline): ENHRY, SYGVKD. This clonotype appeared many times. This rearrangement joins TRBV10-3 to TRBJ1-6; D is perhaps TRBD1 (6 bases). Sequenced material: CD8+ T cells sorted from PBMCs, taken 4 to 6 days after vaccination. The receptor was derived from a middle-aged man who received an inactivated influenza vaccine. The CDR3 loop reads CATWDTGNSPLHF. For the CDR3, the DNA is TGTGCCACCTGGGACACGGGTAATTCACCCCTCCACTTT.